One and the same sample provided the 24 T cell receptor beta chains below, sequenced in a study of early T cells in non-severe SARS-CoV-2 infection. In TCRdb, the 5' RACE reads were re-called with MiXCR into one record per CDR3 protein. The data show 20,000 to 30,000 distinct CDR3 sequences, less than 5% seen once. The sample taken for sequencing was whole blood. The source of these receptors is an adult who was a healthcare worker with PCR-confirmed SARS-CoV-2 infection or an uninfected control (not recorded which).

The J gene is TRBJ2-3, the V gene TRBV20-1; 8 bases map to TRBD1. The CDR3 contains 16 residues. CDR1 DFQATT and CDR2 SNEGSKA come from the germline V gene (reference sequence). The J segment lost 0 bases and the V segment lost 6 bases, leaving 11 bases of the junction unmatched. CDR3 residues: CSAPTQGQVSTDTQYF. The CDR3 DNA reads TGCAGTGCCCCCACCCAGGGACAGGTCAGCACAGATACGCAGTATTTT.

The sample holds many counts of this clonotype. The chain has TRBV5-4 and TRBJ2-2; 8 nucleotides line up with TRBD1. The CDR3 is 16 residues long. The ends lost 3 bases at V and 3 bases at J; junction bases unmatched: 7. Germline CDR1 and CDR2: SGHNT and YYREEE (reference sequence). CDR3 sequence (DNA): TGTGCCAGCAGCTCGCAGACAGGGGTGGACACCGGGGAGCTGTTTTTT. It is translated as CASSSQTGVDTGELFF. Based on the CDR3 plus reference TRBV5-4 and TRBJ2-2, the full variable domain is ETGVTQSPTHLIKTRGQQVTLRCSSQSGHNTVSWYQQALGQGPQFIFQYYREEENGRGNFPPRFSGLQFPNYSSELNVNALELDDSALYLCASSSQTGVDTGELFFGEGSRLTVL.

In its sample, this clonotype was seen many times. The gene calls are TRBV5-1 and TRBJ1-1; D is perhaps TRBD1 (5 bases). Trimming took 3 bases from V and 8 from J, leaving 14 bases between them. CDR3 length: 13 residues. The germline CDR1 and CDR2 sequences are SGHRS and YFSETQ. This CDR3 reads CASSSSGYEEAFF. The CDR3 bases are TGCGCCAGCAGCTCCTCAGGGTATGAAGAAGCTTTCTTT. Variable domain in full (rest from reference TRBV5-1 and TRBJ1-1): KAGVTQTPRYLIKTRGQQVTLSCSPISGHRSVSWYQQTPGQGLQFLFEYFSETQRNKGNFPGRFSGRQFSNSRSEMNVSTLELGDSALYLCASSSSGYEEAFFGQGTRLTVV.

This clonotype was counted between two and nine times. The chain links TRBV5-5 to TRBJ2-2; D ambiguous. The V end lost 2 bases, the J end lost 5 bases, and 10 bases lay between the germline ends. CDR3 length equals 14 residues. The germline gives CDR1 SGHKS, CDR2 YYEKEE (reference sequence). The CDR3: CASSFRPQTGELFF. The CDR3 nucleotides read TGTGCCAGCAGCTTCCGTCCCCAGACCGGGGAGCTGTTTTTT.

This clonotype occurred a few times. The chain recombines TRBV20-1 with TRBJ2-2; unclear D gene. There are 16 residues in the CDR3. Trimming left V 2 bases short and J 5 bases short, with 18 bases between. The germline CDR1 and CDR2 sequences are DFQATT and SNEGSKA (reference sequence). The CDR3 DNA reads as TGCAGTGCTAGAACGGTATCATCCGAAAGAACCGGGGAGCTGTTTTTT. Translation gives CSARTVSSERTGELFF.

The sample holds many counts of this clonotype. The chain carries TRBV29-1 and TRBJ1-4, with 7 bases fitting TRBD1. CDR3 size: 12 residues. Trimming removed 5 bases from V and 7 bases from J; junction bases left unmatched: 4. Germline CDR1 reads SQVTM; CDR2 reads ANQGSEA. The CDR3 DNA is TGCAGCGTTTCACAGGGGAGTGAAAAACTGTTTTTT. Its protein product is CSVSQGSEKLFF.

The chain is built from TRBV10-1 and TRBJ2-3; no reliable D call. The germline V and J ends were trimmed by 5 bases and 0 bases, with 9 bases remaining between them. The CDR3 extends over 14 amino acids. The V gene's germline CDR1 is WNHNN and CDR2 SYGVQD (reference sequence). The chain's CDR3 is CASSRTASTDTQYF. DNA of the CDR3: TGCGCCAGCAGTCGGACGGCTAGCACAGATACGCAGTATTTT.

There are many counts of this clonotype. The chain has TRBV18 and TRBJ2-7; perhaps TRBD2 as D (5 bases). Trimming cost V 5 bases and J 3 bases, with 17 bases left between them. This CDR3 spans 15 amino acids. Germline CDR1 reads KGHSH; CDR2 reads LQKENI. CDR3 in amino acids: CASSTLRAEGYEQYF. DNA of the CDR3: TGTGCCAGCTCAACGCTCCGGGCCGAGGGCTACGAGCAGTACTTC.

This clonotype showed up many times. The chain links TRBV5-1 to TRBJ2-3; 7 nucleotides agree with TRBD2. The germline V gene encodes CDR1 SGHRS and CDR2 YFSETQ. The V gene end was trimmed by 0 bases and the J gene end by 5 bases; junction bases not matched to a gene: 18. The CDR3 is made up of 19 amino acids. CDR3: CASSLDPGGRGSGRDTQYF. Here the CDR3 DNA reads TGCGCCAGCAGCTTGGATCCGGGAGGAAGGGGATCGGGGAGAGATACGCAGTATTTT.

In its sample, this clonotype was seen many times. The gene calls are TRBV2 and TRBJ2-1, with D possibly matching TRBD2 (6 bases). The CDR3 length is 18 residues. V was pared by 6 bases and J by 2 bases, with 23 bases between. CDR1 and CDR2 (germline): SNHLY, FYNNEI. CDR3 sequence: CASSYPSKAGSTYNEQFF. As DNA, the CDR3 is TGTGCCAGCAGCTACCCGAGTAAGGCGGGAAGCACCTACAATGAGCAGTTCTTC.

The sample holds many counts of this clonotype. The CDR3 spells CASSASQLGNNQPQHF. The CDR3 DNA is TGTGCCAGCAGCGCTAGCCAGTTGGGGAACAATCAGCCCCAGCATTTT. V and J are TRBV3-1 and TRBJ1-5, with D unclear. Germline V gene sequence: CDR1 LGHDT, CDR2 YNNKEL (reference sequence). Trimming stripped 5 bases from V and 3 bases from J, with 17 bases between. This CDR3 has 16 residues.

Ten or more counts support this clonotype. The rearrangement uses TRBV7-9 and TRBJ1-1; D uncertain. CDR1 and CDR2 from the germline V gene are SEHNR and FQNEAQ (reference sequence). V lost 2 bases, J lost 6 bases, and 7 bases lay in between. CDR3 length equals 12 residues. The CDR3 reads CASSLKPPEAFF. The CDR3 DNA sequence: TGTGCCAGCAGCTTAAAGCCCCCTGAAGCTTTCTTT.

This clonotype was counted at least ten times. The chain has TRBV24-1 and TRBJ2-1; TRBD1 aligns across 9 bases. CDR3 length: 16 amino acids. CDR1 is KGHDR, CDR2 SFDVKD, per germline. J lost 4 bases, V lost 3 bases, and 6 bases had no gene match. The CDR3 sequence: CATSDVDRGGYNEQFF. In DNA, the CDR3 is TGTGCCACCAGTGATGTGGACAGGGGCGGGTACAATGAGCAGTTCTTC.

This clonotype was detected only a few times. J is TRBJ2-3 and V is TRBV7-7; TRBD1 matches at 7 bases. Germline trimming cut 1 base from V and 3 bases from J; bases unmatched to any gene: 4. Germline assignment: CDR1 SSHAT and CDR2 FNYEAQ (reference sequence). The CDR3 has 15 residues. The CDR3 is CASSLGGTVTDTQYF. CDR3 bases: TGTGCCAGCAGCTTAGGAGGGACAGTAACAGATACGCAGTATTTT.

This clonotype was seen at least ten times. V and J are TRBV10-3 and TRBJ2-3, with TRBD2 matching 14 bases. The germline CDR1 and CDR2 sequences are ENHRY and SYGVKD. V shed 4 bases, J shed 4 bases, and the junction held 7 bases outside the gene matches. This CDR3 contains 17 residues. This CDR3 reads CAISATSGRAKADTQYF. The CDR3 DNA follows: TGTGCCATCAGTGCGACTAGCGGGAGGGCCAAGGCAGATACGCAGTATTTT.

This clonotype has a count of ten or more. The V gene is TRBV7-8, the J gene TRBJ2-2; TRBD1 is a possible D gene (6 bases). The V end was cut by 4 bases, the J end by 1 base, with 7 bases between. The germline CDR1 and CDR2 sequences are SGHVS and FQNEAQ. The CDR3 is made up of 14 amino acids. CDR3 loop: CASSSQGNTGELFF. The CDR3 coding sequence is TGTGCCAGCAGCTCACAGGGGAACACCGGGGAGCTGTTTTTT.

Sample share makes this clonotype medium-sized. The chain employs TRBV7-9 and TRBJ1-1; D is unclear. The CDR3 totals 13 residues. CDR1 and CDR2 (germline): SEHNR, FQNEAQ (reference sequence). V was clipped by 8 bases and J by 0 bases, with 10 bases between them. The CDR3 here is CASLDGLNTEAFF. The CDR3 nucleotides are TGTGCCAGCCTGGACGGATTGAACACTGAAGCTTTCTTT.

This clonotype showed up just a few times. The chain joins TRBV5-6 to TRBJ2-2; D may match TRBD1 or TRBD2 (6 bases each). V lost 6 bases, J lost 0 bases, and 18 bases lay in between. The CDR3 length is 17 residues. Germline V gives CDR1 SGHDT, CDR2 YYEEEE. The CDR3 nucleotides read TGTGCCAGCATCGTGGAAGGGGGGAGTCCGAACACCGGGGAGCTGTTTTTT. It codes for CASIVEGGSPNTGELFF.

This sequence joins TRBV27 and TRBJ2-7; TRBD1 matches 8 bases. Germline V gene data show CDR1 as MNHEY and CDR2 as SMNVEV (reference sequence). This CDR3 region has 16 residues. V trimming: 0 bases; J trimming: 0 bases; junction bases outside the gene matches: 4. The CDR3 bases are TGTGCCAGCAGTTTATCGGGACAGGATCTCTCCTACGAGCAGTACTTC. Amino acids: CASSLSGQDLSYEQYF.

This clonotype has ten or more counts. V is TRBV19 and J is TRBJ1-5, with a possible D match to TRBD1 (6 bases). The CDR3 extends over 16 amino acids. Between the trimmed V and J ends, which lost 4 bases and 2 bases, there was a span of 15 bases. CDR1 is LNHDA, CDR2 SQIVND, per germline (reference sequence). The CDR3 region is CASSTSWGRGNQPQHF. The CDR3 DNA reads TGTGCCAGTAGTACTTCATGGGGGCGCGGCAATCAGCCCCAGCATTTT. Based on the CDR3 plus reference TRBV19 and TRBJ1-5, the full variable domain is DGGITQSPKYLFRKEGQNVTLSCEQNLNHDAMYWYRQDPGQGLRLIYYSQIVNDFQKGDIAEGYSVSREKKESFPLTVTSAQKNPTAFYLCASSTSWGRGNQPQHFGDGTRLSIL.

The chain couples TRBV6-2 or TRBV6-3 to TRBJ2-3; D is uncertain. This CDR3 comprises 13 residues. Germline V CDR1 and CDR2: MNHEY, SVGEGT. Trimming pared 7 bases from V and 2 bases from J, leaving 10 bases between. CDR3 DNA: TGTGCCAGCACCTGGGATAACACAGATACGCAGTATTTT. Residues: CASTWDNTDTQYF.

This chain links TRBV6-6 with TRBJ1-5, with a possible D match to TRBD1 (5 bases). Trimming pared 2 bases from V and 4 bases from J, leaving 6 bases between. Germline V gives CDR1 MNHNY, CDR2 SVGAGI (reference sequence). The CDR3 has 13 amino acids. DNA for the CDR3: TGTGCCAGCAGTTACGAGGGGAATCAGCCCCAGCATTTT. Its protein product is CASSYEGNQPQHF.

This clonotype has a count of ten or more. The J gene is TRBJ2-1, the V gene TRBV20-1; D may be TRBD2 (5 bases). Germline CDR1 DFQATT, CDR2 SNEGSKA (reference sequence). Between the trimmed V and J ends, which lost 0 bases and 8 bases, there was a span of 11 bases. The CDR3 covers 13 residues. CDR3 nucleotides: TGCAGTGCTAGAGACGGGAACACAGATGAGCAGTTCTTC. Protein product: CSARDGNTDEQFF.

This clonotype was detected ten times or more. The J gene is TRBJ2-1, the V gene TRBV9; D remains unclear. The CDR3 length is 15 residues. V was pared by 3 bases and J by 0 bases, with 10 bases between. Germline CDR1 and CDR2: SGDLS and YYNGEE. In DNA form, the CDR3 reads TGTGCCAGCAGCGCTGGTCAGAGCTCCTACAATGAGCAGTTCTTC. This gives the protein CASSAGQSSYNEQFF.